The present T cell receptor beta chain was sequenced within a study of T cell repertoires in ileal Crohn's disease. About the study: About half received postoperative treatment, under 14 with thiopurines and around 17 anti-TNF. Study-wide findings and caveats: Clonality above 26.8% at surgery always came with endoscopic recurrence. Active smokers at surgery had more clonal expansions than non-smokers.

Each sample's TCRB immunosequencing used about 0.5 micrograms of biopsy DNA. The assay was immunoSEQ multiplex PCR, and TCRdb's table has in-frame clones only and misses some. The sample holds approximately 2,000 clones, 81% seen once. This clone appeared a few times. What it recognizes is unknown. The sequence came from an adult with Crohn's disease. Sequenced material: ileal tissue.

The DNA of the CDR3 is TGTGCCAGCACCCAGGGGGCTGGCTACACCTTC. This gives the protein CASTQGAGYTF. The chain links TRBV9 to TRBJ1-2, with TRBD1 matching over 8 bases. The CDR3 sequence is 11 residues long. Trimming at V came to 6 bases and at J to 7 bases, leaving 2 bases not matched to a gene. Germline assignment: CDR1 SGDLS and CDR2 YYNGEE.